The 3 T cell receptor beta chains below all came from one sample that was sequenced in a study of OX40 agonist ivuxolimab in advanced cancers. The assay was immunoSEQ multiplex PCR, and TCRdb's table has in-frame clones only and misses some. This sample carries tens of thousands of clones, 89% of them seen once, and the ten largest clones take around 10%. The sample here was CD4+ or CD8+ T cells sorted from blood, taken in a trial of the OX40 agonist ivuxolimab. Receptor source: an adult with an advanced solid tumor such as melanoma, head and neck, liver or kidney cancer.

This chain links TRBV15 with TRBJ2-5; 10 positions agree with TRBD2. This CDR3 region has 15 residues. CDR1 LNHNV and CDR2 YYDKDF come from the germline V gene (reference sequence). Trimming at V came to 1 base and at J to 3 bases, leaving 2 bases not matched to a gene. Here the CDR3 DNA reads TGTGCCACCAGCAGAGTAGGGACTAGCGAAGAGACCCAGTACTTC. It yields the protein CATSRVGTSEETQYF.

The table lists this clone with a count of one. V is TRBV7-9 and J is TRBJ2-7; TRBD2 is a possible D gene (5 bases). This CDR3 region has 13 residues. V lost 1 base and J 9 bases, leaving 13 bases between the germline ends. Germline-derived CDR1 and CDR2 are SEHNR and FQNEAQ (reference sequence). For the CDR3, the DNA is TGTGCCAGCAGCTTAGAGTCGGGGTCGTTGCAGTACTTC. Translation: CASSLESGSLQYF. Complete variable domain (other parts from reference TRBV7-9 and TRBJ2-7): DTGVSQNPRHKITKRGQNVTFRCDPISEHNRLYWYRQTLGQGPEFLTYFQNEAQLEKSRLLSDRFSAERPKGSFSTLEIQRTEQGDSAMYLCASSLESGSLQYFGPGTRLTVT.

The V call is TRBV6-1, the J call TRBJ1-2; no clear D. CDR1 and CDR2 (germline): MNHNS, SASEGT. CDR3 length: 14 residues. V dropped 6 bases and J dropped 2 bases, with 13 bases sitting between them. The CDR3: CASSMFLGNYGYTF. The CDR3 DNA is TGTGCCAGCAGCATGTTTTTGGGGAACTATGGCTACACCTTC.